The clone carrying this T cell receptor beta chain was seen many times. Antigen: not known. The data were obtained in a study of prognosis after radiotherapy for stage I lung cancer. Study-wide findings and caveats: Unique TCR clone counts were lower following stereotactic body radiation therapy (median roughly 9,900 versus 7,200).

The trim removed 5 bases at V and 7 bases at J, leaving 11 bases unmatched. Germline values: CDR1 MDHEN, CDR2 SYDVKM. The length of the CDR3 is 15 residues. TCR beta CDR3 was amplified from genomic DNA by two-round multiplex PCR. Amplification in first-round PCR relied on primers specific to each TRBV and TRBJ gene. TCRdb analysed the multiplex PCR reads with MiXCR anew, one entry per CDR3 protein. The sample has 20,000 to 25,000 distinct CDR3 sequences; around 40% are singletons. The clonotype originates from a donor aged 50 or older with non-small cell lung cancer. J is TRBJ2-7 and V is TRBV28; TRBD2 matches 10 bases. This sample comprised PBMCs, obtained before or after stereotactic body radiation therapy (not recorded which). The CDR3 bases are TGTGCCAGCAGTCCCCAAGTAGCGGGAGGTTGGGAGCAGTACTTC. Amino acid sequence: CASSPQVAGGWEQYF.